These 5 T cell receptor beta chains were all obtained from the same sample, sequenced in a study of metastatic and nonmetastatic thyroid tumors. Every patient underwent thyroid surgery untreated. TCRdb recomputed clones from the PCR reads via MiXCR. Among 20,000 to 25,000 clones, around 16% were seen once, and the ten largest hold approximately 21%. Sample: blood. All receptors come from a male donor with papillary thyroid cancer or a benign thyroid nodule (not recorded which). Some clones in this sample may be carry-over from other donors' samples.

The chain links TRBV5-1 to TRBJ2-7, with TRBD2 matching 14 bases. V trimming: 5 bases; J trimming: 0 bases; junction bases outside the gene matches: 16. The CDR3 length is 20 residues. Germline V gene data show CDR1 as SGHRS and CDR2 as YFSETQ. The CDR3, as DNA: TGCGCCAGCAGTTTAAAGGCCAGGGGCGGGACTAGCGGGAGCTCCTACGAGCAGTACTTC. The encoded protein is CASSLKARGGTSGSSYEQYF.

By frequency in the sample, this clone is medium-sized. The V gene is TRBV6-1, the J gene TRBJ2-7; D possibly corresponds to TRBD2 (5 bases). V shed 10 bases and J shed 5 bases, with 15 bases lying between them. The CDR3 loop spans 12 amino acids. Germline-derived CDR1 and CDR2 are MNHNS and SASEGT. DNA for the CDR3: TGTGCCACGAAAGGACTCCCCCACGAGCAGTACTTC. It encodes CATKGLPHEQYF.

The count of this clone is one. This chain uses TRBV3-1 with TRBJ1-3, with a possible D match to TRBD1 (5 bases). The CDR3 spans 20 residues. Trimming removed 0 bases at V and 1 base at J, with 22 bases between. Germline CDR1 LGHDT, CDR2 YNNKEL (reference sequence). CDR3 in amino acids: CASSQDRAETALLSGNTIYF. The CDR3 DNA is TGTGCCAGCAGCCAAGATCGTGCAGAGACAGCCCTATTGTCTGGAAACACCATATATTTT. The whole variable domain, filled in from reference TRBV3-1 and TRBJ1-3, reads DTAVSQTPKYLVTQMGNDKSIKCEQNLGHDTMYWYKQDSKKFLKIMFSYNNKELIINETVPNRFSPKSPDKAHLNLHINSLELGDSAVYFCASSQDRAETALLSGNTIYFGEGSWLTVV.

J is TRBJ2-7 and V is TRBV20-1; TRBD1 matches at 9 bases. V dropped 5 bases and J dropped 0; count of bases not matched to a gene: 14. The CDR3 sequence is 17 residues long. Germline CDR1 is DFQATT and CDR2 is SNEGSKA (reference sequence). The CDR3 region has the DNA TGCAGTGCTGTCTTTCAGGGGACAGGGATTTTCTCCTACGAGCAGTACTTC. Translating gives CSAVFQGTGIFSYEQYF.

This clone has ten or more counts. This chain joins TRBV18 and TRBJ1-4, with 10 bases lining up with TRBD1. Germline CDR1 KGHSH, CDR2 LQKENI. Trimming took 5 bases from V and 3 from J; bases not matched to a gene: 6. This CDR3 comprises 16 residues. CDR3 coding DNA: TGTGCCAGCTCATCAGGACAGGGGGTTTCTAATGAAAAACTGTTTTTT. Translation gives CASSSGQGVSNEKLFF.